This T cell receptor (beta chain) was sequenced during a study of blood T cell repertoires in COVID-19. About the research overall: Donors in the United States, Italy and Spain gave samples during acute or convalescent COVID-19.

The germline V gene has CDR1 SQVTM and CDR2 ANQGSEA. The CDR3 is made up of 12 amino acids. After removal of 6 bases from V and 8 bases from J, the junction contained 9 bases not matched to a gene. How the authors handled the data: Estimated nucleated cell counts came from reference gene primer amplification. Using immunoSEQ multiplex PCR, the repertoire was profiled, and TCRdb retains in-frame clones only, with some absent. Clonal size and the V and J genes are those of that table, whereas D and trimming came from the DNA. There are approximately 150,000 clones in the sample; approximately 73% occur only once, and roughly 4.2% lies in the top ten.

The rearrangement joins TRBV29-1 to TRBJ1-2; 7 bases fit TRBD1. The source material was peripheral blood. This receptor was identified in a man aged 60 to 69 with acute or convalescent COVID-19. The CDR3 region is CSVHRGRDGYTF. The CDR3 DNA is TGCAGCGTCCACAGGGGACGAGACGGCTACACCTTC. The full variable domain, rest sourced from reference TRBV29-1 and TRBJ1-2, is SAVISQKPSRDICQRGTSLTIQCQVDSQVTMMFWYRQQPGQSLTLIATANQGSEATYESGFVIDKFPISRPNLTFSTLTVSNMSPEDSSIYLCSVHRGRDGYTFGSGTRLTVV.